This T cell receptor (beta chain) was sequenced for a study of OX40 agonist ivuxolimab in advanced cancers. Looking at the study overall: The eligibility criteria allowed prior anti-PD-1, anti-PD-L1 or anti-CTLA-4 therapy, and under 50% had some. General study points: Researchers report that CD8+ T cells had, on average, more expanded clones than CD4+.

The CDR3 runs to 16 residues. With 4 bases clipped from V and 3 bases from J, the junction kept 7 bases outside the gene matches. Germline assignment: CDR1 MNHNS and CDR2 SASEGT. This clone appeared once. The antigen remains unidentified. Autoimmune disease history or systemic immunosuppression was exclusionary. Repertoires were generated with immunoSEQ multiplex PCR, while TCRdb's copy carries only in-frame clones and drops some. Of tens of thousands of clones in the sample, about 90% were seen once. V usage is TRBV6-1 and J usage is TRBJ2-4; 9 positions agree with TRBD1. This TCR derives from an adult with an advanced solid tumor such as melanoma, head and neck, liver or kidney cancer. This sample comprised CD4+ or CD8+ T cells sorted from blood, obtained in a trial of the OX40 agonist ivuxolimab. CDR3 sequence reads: CASSGQGVIGKNIQYF. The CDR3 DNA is TGTGCCAGCAGTGGACAGGGGGTAATCGGCAAAAACATTCAGTACTTC.